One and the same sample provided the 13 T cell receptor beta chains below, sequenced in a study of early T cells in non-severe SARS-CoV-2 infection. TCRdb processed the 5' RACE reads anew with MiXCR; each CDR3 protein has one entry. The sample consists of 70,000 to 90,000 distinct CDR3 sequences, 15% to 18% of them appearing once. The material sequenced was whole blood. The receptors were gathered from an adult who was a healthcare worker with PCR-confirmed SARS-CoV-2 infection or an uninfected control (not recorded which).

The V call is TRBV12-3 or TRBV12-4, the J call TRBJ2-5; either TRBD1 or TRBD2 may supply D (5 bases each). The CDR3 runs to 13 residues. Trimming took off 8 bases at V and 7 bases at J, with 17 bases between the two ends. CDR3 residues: CASSRGWGRTQYF. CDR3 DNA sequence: TGTGCCAGCTCCCGGGGCTGGGGCCGGACCCAGTACTTC.

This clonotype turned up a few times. The CDR3 DNA sequence: TGTGCCAGCAGACCCATCCCCGGGAAGGGAGGGTATGGCTACACCTTC. It encodes CASRPIPGKGGYGYTF. The chain has TRBV12-3 or TRBV12-4 and TRBJ1-2; no reliable D call. Trimming removed 6 bases at V and 5 bases at J, with 22 bases between. The CDR3 is 16 amino acids.

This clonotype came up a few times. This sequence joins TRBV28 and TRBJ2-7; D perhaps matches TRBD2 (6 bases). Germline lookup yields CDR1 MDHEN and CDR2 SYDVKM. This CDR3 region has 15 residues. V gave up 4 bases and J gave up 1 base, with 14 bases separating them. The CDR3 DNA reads TGTGCCAGCAGTTGGAGGGGTGGTACGTCCTACGAGCAGTACTTC. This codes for CASSWRGGTSYEQYF.

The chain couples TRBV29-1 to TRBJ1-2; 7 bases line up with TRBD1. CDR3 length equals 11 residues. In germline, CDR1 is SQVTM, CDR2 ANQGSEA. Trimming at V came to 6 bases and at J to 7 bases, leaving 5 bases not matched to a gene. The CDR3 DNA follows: TGCAGCGTCAGACAGGGAACTGGCTACACCTTC. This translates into CSVRQGTGYTF.

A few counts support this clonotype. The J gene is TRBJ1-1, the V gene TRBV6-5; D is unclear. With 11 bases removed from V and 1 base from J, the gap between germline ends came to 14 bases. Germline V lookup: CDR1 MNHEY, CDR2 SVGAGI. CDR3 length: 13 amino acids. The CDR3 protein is CAAGGGENTEAFF. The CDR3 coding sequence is TGTGCCGCCGGAGGCGGGGAGAACACTGAAGCTTTCTTT.

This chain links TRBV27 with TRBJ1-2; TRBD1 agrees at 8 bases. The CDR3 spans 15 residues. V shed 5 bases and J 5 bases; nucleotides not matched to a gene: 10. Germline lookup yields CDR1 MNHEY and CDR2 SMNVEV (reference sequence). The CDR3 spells CASSPIPGGRYGYTF. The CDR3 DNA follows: TGTGCCAGCAGTCCCATACCAGGGGGCAGGTATGGCTACACCTTC.

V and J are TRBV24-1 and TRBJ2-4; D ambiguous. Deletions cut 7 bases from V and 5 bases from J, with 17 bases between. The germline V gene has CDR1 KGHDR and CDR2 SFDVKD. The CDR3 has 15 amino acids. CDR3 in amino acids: CATSPSLGSQNIQYF. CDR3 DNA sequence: TGTGCCACCAGCCCCTCCCTCGGAAGTCAAAACATTCAGTACTTC.

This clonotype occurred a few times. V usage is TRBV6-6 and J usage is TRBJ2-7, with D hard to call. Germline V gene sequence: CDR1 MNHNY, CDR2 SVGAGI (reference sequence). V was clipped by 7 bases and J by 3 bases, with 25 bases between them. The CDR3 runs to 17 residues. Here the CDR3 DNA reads TGTGCCAGCACATCCCGAGAAATGAGGACCAGAATCTACGAGCAGTACTTC. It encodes CASTSREMRTRIYEQYF.

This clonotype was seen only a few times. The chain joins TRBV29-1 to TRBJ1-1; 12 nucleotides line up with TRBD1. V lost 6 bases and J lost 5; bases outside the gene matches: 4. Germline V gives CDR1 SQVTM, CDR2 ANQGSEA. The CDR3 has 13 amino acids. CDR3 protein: CSVGQGAVTEAFF. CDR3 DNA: TGCAGCGTGGGACAGGGGGCTGTTACTGAAGCTTTCTTT.

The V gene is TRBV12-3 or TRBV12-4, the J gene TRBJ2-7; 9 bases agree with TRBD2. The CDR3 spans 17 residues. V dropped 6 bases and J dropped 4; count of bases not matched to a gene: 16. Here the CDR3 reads CASSPGTSSPRGYEQYF. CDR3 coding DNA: TGTGCCAGCAGCCCCGGGACTAGCAGCCCTAGAGGTTACGAGCAGTACTTC.

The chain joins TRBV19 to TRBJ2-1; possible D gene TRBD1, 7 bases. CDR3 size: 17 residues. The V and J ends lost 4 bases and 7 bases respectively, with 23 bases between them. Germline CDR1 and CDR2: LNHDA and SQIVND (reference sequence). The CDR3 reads CASSKAAGGNFANEQFF. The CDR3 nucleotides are TGTGCCAGTAGTAAGGCGGCAGGGGGGAACTTCGCGAATGAGCAGTTCTTC.

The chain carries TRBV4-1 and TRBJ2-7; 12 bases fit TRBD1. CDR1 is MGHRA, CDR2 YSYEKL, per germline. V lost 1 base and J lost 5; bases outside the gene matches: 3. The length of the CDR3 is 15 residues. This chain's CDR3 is CASSQAGTGGDEQYF. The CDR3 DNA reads TGCGCCAGCAGCCAAGCCGGGACAGGGGGCGACGAGCAGTACTTC.

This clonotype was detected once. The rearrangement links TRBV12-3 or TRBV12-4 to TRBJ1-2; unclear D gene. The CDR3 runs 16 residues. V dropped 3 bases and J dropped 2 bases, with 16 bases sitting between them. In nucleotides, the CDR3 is TGTGCCAGCAGTTTTCGCGGAGGCAGGCAAAACTATGGCTACACCTTC. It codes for CASSFRGGRQNYGYTF.